One sample yielded the 14 T cell receptor beta chains listed below, sequenced in a study of glioma-infiltrating T cells. The iRepertoire nested amplicon-rescue multiplex PCR amplified TCR alpha and beta CDR3s from RNA. TCRdb processed the multiplex PCR reads anew with MiXCR; each CDR3 protein has one entry. Among about 140,000 distinct CDR3 sequences listed, roughly 43% were seen once. What was sequenced was glioma tissue, nonneoplastic brain tissue, or PBMCs (not recorded which). All receptors derive from a human donor with low-grade glioma or glioblastoma, undergoing nonglioma brain surgery, or in good health (not recorded which).

This chain joins TRBV12-3 or TRBV12-4 and TRBJ2-1, with no clear D. The CDR3 contains 12 residues. Trimming removed 6 bases at V and 7 bases at J, with 10 bases between. The CDR3 here is CASRTAENEQFF. For the CDR3, the DNA is TGTGCCAGCAGAACTGCCGAGAATGAGCAGTTCTTC.

J is TRBJ1-1 and V is TRBV6-5; no firm D call. CDR3 length: 17 amino acids. Germline V lookup: CDR1 MNHEY, CDR2 SVGAGI. Deletions cut 7 bases from V and 3 bases from J, with 24 bases between. The CDR3 here is CASIYEWKFIRDTEAFF. CDR3 sequence (DNA): TGTGCCAGCATTTATGAGTGGAAATTCATAAGGGACACTGAAGCTTTCTTT.

This clonotype has ten or more counts. This chain uses TRBV20-1 with TRBJ2-7; TRBD2 agrees at 16 bases. With 3 bases clipped from V and 11 bases from J, the junction kept 4 bases outside the gene matches. Looked up from germline, CDR1 is DFQATT and CDR2 is SNEGSKA (reference sequence). This CDR3 is built from 13 residues. The CDR3 is CSARGLAGGPEYF. The CDR3 DNA is TGCAGTGCTAGGGGACTAGCGGGAGGGCCGGAGTACTTC.

This chain connects TRBV12-3 or TRBV12-4 to TRBJ1-6, with TRBD1 identical over 9 bases. Trimming took 5 bases from V and 9 from J; bases not matched to a gene: 5. The CDR3 is made up of 14 amino acids. The CDR3 sequence: CASSVGTGSSPLHF. The DNA of the CDR3 is TGTGCCAGCAGTGTCGGGACAGGGAGTTCACCCCTCCACTTT.

J is TRBJ1-1 and V is TRBV4-2, with D perhaps matching TRBD1 (6 bases). CDR1 LGHNA and CDR2 YNFKEQ come from the germline V gene. Trimming pared 0 bases from V and 1 base from J, leaving 15 bases between. This CDR3 spans 17 amino acids. This CDR3 is CASSQEPLQGPNTEAFF. As DNA, the CDR3 is TGTGCCAGCAGCCAAGAACCCTTGCAGGGGCCGAACACTGAAGCTTTCTTT.

This sequence joins TRBV28 and TRBJ2-7; no clear D. Germline V CDR1 and CDR2: MDHEN, SYDVKM. The length of the CDR3 is 13 residues. Trimming removed 1 base from V and 4 bases from J, with 8 bases in between. The CDR3 region is CASSLSQSYEQYF. CDR3 coding DNA: TGTGCCAGCAGTTTATCACAGTCATACGAGCAGTACTTC.

The rearrangement uses TRBV25-1 and TRBJ2-5; D is ambiguous. Deletions cut 2 bases from V and 1 base from J, with 17 bases between. The V gene's germline CDR1 is MGHDK and CDR2 SYGVNS. CDR3 size: 17 residues. The CDR3 DNA reads as TGTGCCAGCAGTGAACCCCCCCACTTTGTCGGCCAAGAGACCCAGTACTTC. This gives the protein CASSEPPHFVGQETQYF.

This clonotype turned up a few times. V and J are TRBV19 and TRBJ2-6; no reliable D call. The germline gives CDR1 LNHDA, CDR2 SQIVND (reference sequence). There are 15 residues in the CDR3. V was shortened by 3 bases and J by 1 base, with 7 bases between the two germline ends. The CDR3: CASSILSSGANVLTF. The CDR3 DNA reads as TGTGCCAGTAGTATCCTGAGTTCTGGGGCCAACGTCCTGACTTTC.

The chain has TRBV6-2 or TRBV6-3 and TRBJ1-2; maybe TRBD1 (6 bases). V shed 4 bases and J shed 8 bases, with 14 bases lying between them. The CDR3 totals 13 residues. Germline-derived CDR1 and CDR2 are MNHEY and SVGEGT. CDR3 DNA sequence: TGTGCCAGCAGTTCTTCAGGGGCTTTAGGCTACACCTTC. This translates into CASSSSGALGYTF.

This clonotype was counted a few times. Germline is not matched at one junction end, which may reflect a read error. The chain carries TRBV6-1 and TRBJ2-1, with 9 bases lining up with TRBD1. Germline CDR1 MNHNS, CDR2 SASEGT. The CDR3 spans 15 residues. CDR3 sequence (DNA): TGTGCCAGCAGTCAAGCCGGGACAGGGTACAATGAGCAGTTCTTC. Its translation is CASSQAGTGYNEQFF.

This chain joins TRBV20-1 and TRBJ2-1; 9 bases are shared with TRBD2. Unmatched junction bases numbered 6, after V lost 1 base and J lost 8 bases. The germline CDR1 and CDR2 sequences are DFQATT and SNEGSKA (reference sequence). The CDR3 is 14 residues long. CDR3 nucleotide sequence: TGCAGTGCTAGAGTCGTCGCGGGGGGGGATGAGCAGTTCTTC. This translates into CSARVVAGGDEQFF.

This clonotype has a handful of counts. The V call is TRBV2, the J call TRBJ1-1; possible D gene TRBD1, 6 bases. This CDR3 is built from 11 residues. Germline V gene data show CDR1 as SNHLY and CDR2 as FYNNEI. The germline V and J ends were trimmed by 5 bases and 9 bases, with 10 bases remaining between them. CDR3 in amino acids: CASSPGTQAFF. The CDR3 DNA is TGTGCCAGCAGTCCCGGGACACAAGCTTTCTTT.

This chain links TRBV6-6 with TRBJ2-6; D not resolved. CDR1 and CDR2 from the germline V gene are MNHNY and SVGAGI (reference sequence). The CDR3 covers 15 residues. The V end was cut by 2 bases, the J end by 0 bases, with 5 bases between. DNA for the CDR3: TGTGCCAGCAGTTACGGATACTCTGGGGCCAACGTCCTGACTTTC. The encoded protein is CASSYGYSGANVLTF.

The chain has TRBV19 and TRBJ2-3; 11 nucleotides match TRBD1. The germline gives CDR1 LNHDA, CDR2 SQIVND (reference sequence). The CDR3 is made up of 16 amino acids. After removal of 4 bases from V and 5 bases from J, the junction contained 8 bases not matched to a gene. As DNA, the CDR3 is TGTGCCAGTAGTACCCGGACAGGGGGCGACGTAGATACGCAGTATTTT. It translates to CASSTRTGGDVDTQYF.